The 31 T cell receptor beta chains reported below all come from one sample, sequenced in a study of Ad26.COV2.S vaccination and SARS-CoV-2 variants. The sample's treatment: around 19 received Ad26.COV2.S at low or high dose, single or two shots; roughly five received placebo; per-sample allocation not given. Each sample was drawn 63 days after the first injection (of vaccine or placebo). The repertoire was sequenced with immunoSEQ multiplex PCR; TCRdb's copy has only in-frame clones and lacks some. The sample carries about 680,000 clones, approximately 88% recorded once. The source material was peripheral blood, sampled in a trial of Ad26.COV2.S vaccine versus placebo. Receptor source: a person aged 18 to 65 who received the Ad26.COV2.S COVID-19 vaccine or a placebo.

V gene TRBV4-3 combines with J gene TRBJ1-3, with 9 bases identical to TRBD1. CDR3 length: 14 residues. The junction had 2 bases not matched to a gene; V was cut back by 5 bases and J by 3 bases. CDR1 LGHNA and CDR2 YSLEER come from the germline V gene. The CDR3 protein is CASSETGGGNTIYF. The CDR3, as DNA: TGCGCCAGCAGCGAGACAGGGGGTGGAAACACCATATATTTT.

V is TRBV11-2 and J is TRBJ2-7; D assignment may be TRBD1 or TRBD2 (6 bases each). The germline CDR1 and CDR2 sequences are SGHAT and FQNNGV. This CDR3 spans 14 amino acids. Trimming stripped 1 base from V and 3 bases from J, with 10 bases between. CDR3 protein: CASSLGGGGYEQYF. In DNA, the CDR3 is TGTGCCAGCAGCTTAGGAGGAGGGGGCTACGAGCAGTACTTC.

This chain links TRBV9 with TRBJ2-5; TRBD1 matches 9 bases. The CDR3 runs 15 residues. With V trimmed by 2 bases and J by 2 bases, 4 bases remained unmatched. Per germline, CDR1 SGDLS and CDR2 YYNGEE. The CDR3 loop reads CASSVLGQGQETQYF. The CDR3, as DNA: TGTGCCAGCAGCGTCCTAGGACAGGGGCAAGAGACCCAGTACTTC.

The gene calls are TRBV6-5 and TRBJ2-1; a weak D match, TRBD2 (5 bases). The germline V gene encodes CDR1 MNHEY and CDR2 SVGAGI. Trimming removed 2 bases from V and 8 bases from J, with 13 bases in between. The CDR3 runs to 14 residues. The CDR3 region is CASSYDRTRDEQFF. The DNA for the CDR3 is TGTGCCAGCAGTTACGACCGTACTAGGGATGAGCAGTTCTTC.

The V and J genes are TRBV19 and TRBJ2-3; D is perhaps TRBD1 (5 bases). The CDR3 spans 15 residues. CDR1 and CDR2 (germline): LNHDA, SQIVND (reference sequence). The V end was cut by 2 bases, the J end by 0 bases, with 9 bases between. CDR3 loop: CASSISGASTDTQYF. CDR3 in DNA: TGTGCCAGTAGTATAAGTGGGGCCAGCACAGATACGCAGTATTTT. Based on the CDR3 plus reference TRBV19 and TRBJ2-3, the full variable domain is DGGITQSPKYLFRKEGQNVTLSCEQNLNHDAMYWYRQDPGQGLRLIYYSQIVNDFQKGDIAEGYSVSREKKESFPLTVTSAQKNPTAFYLCASSISGASTDTQYFGPGTRLTVL.

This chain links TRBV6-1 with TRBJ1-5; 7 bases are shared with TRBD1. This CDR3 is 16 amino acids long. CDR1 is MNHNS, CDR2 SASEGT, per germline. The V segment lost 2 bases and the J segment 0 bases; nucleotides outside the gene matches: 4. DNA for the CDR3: TGTGCCAGCAGTGAATCACAGGGGATTAGCAATCAGCCCCAGCATTTT. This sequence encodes CASSESQGISNQPQHF.

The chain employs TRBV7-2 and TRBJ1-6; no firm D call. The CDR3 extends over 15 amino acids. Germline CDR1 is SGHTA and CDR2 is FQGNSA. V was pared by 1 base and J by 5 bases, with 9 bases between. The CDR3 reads CASSLGPGDNSPLHF. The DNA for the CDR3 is TGTGCCAGCAGCTTAGGTCCCGGGGATAATTCACCCCTCCACTTT.

The CDR3 sequence: CASSQDRGLDSSYNEQFF. The CDR3 nucleotides are TGCGCCAGCAGCCAAGATAGGGGCCTGGACAGCTCCTACAATGAGCAGTTCTTC. The gene calls are TRBV4-1 and TRBJ2-1, with D perhaps TRBD1 (6 bases). CDR1 is MGHRA and CDR2 is YSYEKL in the germline V gene. V lost 0 bases and J 0 bases, leaving 15 bases between the germline ends. The CDR3 contains 18 residues.

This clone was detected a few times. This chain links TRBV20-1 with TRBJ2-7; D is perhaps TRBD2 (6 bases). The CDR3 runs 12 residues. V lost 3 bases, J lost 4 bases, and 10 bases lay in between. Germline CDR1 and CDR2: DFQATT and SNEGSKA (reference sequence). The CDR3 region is CSASSGSYEQYF. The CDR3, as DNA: TGCAGTGCTAGTTCCGGGAGTTACGAGCAGTACTTC.

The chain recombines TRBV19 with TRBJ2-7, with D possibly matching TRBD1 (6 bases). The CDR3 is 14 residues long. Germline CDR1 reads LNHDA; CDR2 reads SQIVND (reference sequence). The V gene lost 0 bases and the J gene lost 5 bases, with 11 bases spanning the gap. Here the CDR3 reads CASSIEGALDEQYF. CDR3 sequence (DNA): TGTGCCAGTAGTATAGAGGGGGCTCTCGACGAGCAGTACTTC.

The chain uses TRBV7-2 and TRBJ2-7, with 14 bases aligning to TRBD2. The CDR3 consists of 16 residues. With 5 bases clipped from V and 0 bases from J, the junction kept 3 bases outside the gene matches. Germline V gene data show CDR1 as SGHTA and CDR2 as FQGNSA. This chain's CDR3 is CASSHGLAGGSYEQYF. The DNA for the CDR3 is TGTGCCAGCAGCCACGGACTAGCGGGGGGCTCCTACGAGCAGTACTTC.

The CDR3 nucleotides read TGTGCCAGCACCACCGGGGGTCAGAACACAGATACGCAGTATTTT. This encodes CASTTGGQNTDTQYF. The chain uses TRBV7-3 and TRBJ2-3; perhaps TRBD2 as D (6 bases). This CDR3 has 15 residues. The ends were cut back, 7 bases at V and 2 bases at J, with 16 bases in the middle. Germline values: CDR1 SGHTA, CDR2 FQGTGA.

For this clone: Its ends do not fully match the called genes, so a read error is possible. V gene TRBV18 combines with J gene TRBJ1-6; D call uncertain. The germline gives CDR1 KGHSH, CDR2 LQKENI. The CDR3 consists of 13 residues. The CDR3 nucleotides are TGTGCCAGCTCACCAGGGCGGTATTCCCCCCTCCACTTT. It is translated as CASSPGRYSPLHF.

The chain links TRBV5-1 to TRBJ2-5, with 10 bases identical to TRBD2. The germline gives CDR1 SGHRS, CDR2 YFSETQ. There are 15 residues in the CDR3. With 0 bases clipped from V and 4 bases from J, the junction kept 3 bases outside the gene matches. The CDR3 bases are TGCGCCAGCAGCTTGGGGTCTAGCGGGAGAGAGACCCAGTACTTC. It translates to CASSLGSSGRETQYF.

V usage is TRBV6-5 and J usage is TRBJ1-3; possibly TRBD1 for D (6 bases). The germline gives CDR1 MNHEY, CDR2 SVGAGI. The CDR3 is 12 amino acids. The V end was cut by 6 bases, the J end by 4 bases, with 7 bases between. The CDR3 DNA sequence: TGTGCCAGCAGCGGACAGGGAAACACCATATATTTT. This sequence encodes CASSGQGNTIYF.

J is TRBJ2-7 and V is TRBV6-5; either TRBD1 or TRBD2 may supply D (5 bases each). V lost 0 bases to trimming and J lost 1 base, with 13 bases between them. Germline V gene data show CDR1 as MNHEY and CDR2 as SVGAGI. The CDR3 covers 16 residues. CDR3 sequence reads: CASSYSGVPLSYEQYF. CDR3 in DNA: TGTGCCAGCAGTTACTCGGGGGTCCCCTTATCCTACGAGCAGTACTTC.

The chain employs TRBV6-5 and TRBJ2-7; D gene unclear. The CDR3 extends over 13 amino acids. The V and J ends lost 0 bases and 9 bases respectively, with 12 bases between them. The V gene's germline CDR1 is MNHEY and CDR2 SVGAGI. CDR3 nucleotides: TGTGCCAGCAGTTACTCCTCTCCCGATGTGCAGTACTTC. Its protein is CASSYSSPDVQYF.

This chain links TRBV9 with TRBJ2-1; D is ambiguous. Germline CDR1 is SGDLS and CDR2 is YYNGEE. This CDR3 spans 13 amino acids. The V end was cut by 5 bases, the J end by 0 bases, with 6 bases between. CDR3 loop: CASSPRSYNEQFF. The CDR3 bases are TGTGCCAGCAGTCCCCGCTCCTACAATGAGCAGTTCTTC.

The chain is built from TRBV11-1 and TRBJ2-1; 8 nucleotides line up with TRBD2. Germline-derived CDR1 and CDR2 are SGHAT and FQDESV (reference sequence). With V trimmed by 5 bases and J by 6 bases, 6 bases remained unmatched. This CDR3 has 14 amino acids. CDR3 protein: CASSRGTRLNEQFF. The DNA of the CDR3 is TGTGCCAGCAGCCGCGGGACTAGGCTCAATGAGCAGTTCTTC.

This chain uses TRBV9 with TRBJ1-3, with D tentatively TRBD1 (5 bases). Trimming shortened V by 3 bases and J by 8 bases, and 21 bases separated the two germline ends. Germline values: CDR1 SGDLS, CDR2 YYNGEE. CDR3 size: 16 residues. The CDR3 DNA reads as TGTGCCAGCAGCGACGGACCGGGACTCGCTTTGGACACCATATATTTT. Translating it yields CASSDGPGLALDTIYF. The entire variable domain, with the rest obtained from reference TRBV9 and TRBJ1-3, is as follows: DSGVTQTPKHLITATGQRVTLRCSPRSGDLSVYWYQQSLDQGLQFLIQYYNGEERAKGNILERFSAQQFPDLHSELNLSSLELGDSALYFCASSDGPGLALDTIYFGEGSWLTVV.

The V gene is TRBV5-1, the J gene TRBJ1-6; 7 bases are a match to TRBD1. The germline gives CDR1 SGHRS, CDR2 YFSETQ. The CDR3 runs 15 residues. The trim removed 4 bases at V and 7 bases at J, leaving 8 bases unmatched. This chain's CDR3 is CASSLQGTANSPLHF. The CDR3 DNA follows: TGCGCCAGCAGCCTACAGGGGACCGCGAATTCACCCCTCCACTTT.

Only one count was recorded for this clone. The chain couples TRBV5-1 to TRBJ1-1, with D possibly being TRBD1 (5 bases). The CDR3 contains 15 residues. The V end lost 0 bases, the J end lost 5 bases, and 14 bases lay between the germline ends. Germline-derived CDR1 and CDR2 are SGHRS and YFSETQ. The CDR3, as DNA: TGCGCCAGCAGCTTGGCCGGGGGTTATGATACTGAAGCTTTCTTT. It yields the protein CASSLAGGYDTEAFF.

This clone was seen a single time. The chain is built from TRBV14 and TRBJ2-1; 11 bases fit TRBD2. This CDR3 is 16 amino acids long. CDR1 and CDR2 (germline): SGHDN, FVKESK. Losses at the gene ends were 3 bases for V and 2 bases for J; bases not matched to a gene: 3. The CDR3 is CASSHLLAGAYNEQFF. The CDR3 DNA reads TGTGCCAGCAGCCACTTACTAGCGGGGGCCTACAATGAGCAGTTCTTC. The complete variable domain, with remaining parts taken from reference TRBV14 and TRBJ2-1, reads EAGVTQFPSHSVIEKGQTVTLRCDPISGHDNLYWYRRVMGKEIKFLLHFVKESKQDESGMPNNRFLAERTGGTYSTLKVQPAELEDSGVYFCASSHLLAGAYNEQFFGPGTRLTVL.

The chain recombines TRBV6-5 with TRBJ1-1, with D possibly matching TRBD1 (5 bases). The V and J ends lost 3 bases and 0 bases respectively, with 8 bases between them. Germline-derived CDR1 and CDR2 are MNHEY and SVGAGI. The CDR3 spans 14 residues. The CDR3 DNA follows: TGTGCCAGCAGTTATACAGGTTTGAACACTGAAGCTTTCTTT. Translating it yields CASSYTGLNTEAFF.

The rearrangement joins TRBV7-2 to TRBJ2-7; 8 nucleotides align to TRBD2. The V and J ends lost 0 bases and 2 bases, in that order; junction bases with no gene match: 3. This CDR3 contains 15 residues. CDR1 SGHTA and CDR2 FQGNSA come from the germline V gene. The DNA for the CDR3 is TGTGCCAGCAGCTTAGCACCCGGGAGGGCCTACGAGCAGTACTTC. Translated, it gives CASSLAPGRAYEQYF.

The CDR3 is CASSFHTSGNGGELFF. The CDR3 region has the DNA TGTGCCAGCAGCTTCCACACTAGCGGGAATGGCGGGGAGCTGTTTTTT. The rearrangement uses TRBV7-2 and TRBJ2-2; TRBD2 aligns across 10 bases. In germline, CDR1 is SGHTA, CDR2 FQGNSA. The CDR3 consists of 16 residues. The trim removed 3 bases at V and 7 bases at J, leaving 8 bases unmatched. The full variable domain, with the rest looked up from reference TRBV7-2 and TRBJ2-2, is GAGVSQSPSNKVTEKGKDVELRCDPISGHTALYWYRQSLGQGLEFLIYFQGNSAPDKSGLPSDRFSAERTGGSVSTLTIQRTQQEDSAVYLCASSFHTSGNGGELFFGEGSRLTVL.

CDR3 region: CASSFSLATDTQYF. The CDR3 DNA follows: TGTGCCAGCAGCTTTTCCCTAGCCACAGATACGCAGTATTTT. This chain joins TRBV7-8 and TRBJ2-3, with D tentatively TRBD2 (5 bases). V dropped 3 bases and J dropped 2 bases, with 9 bases sitting between them. Germline V gene sequence: CDR1 SGHVS, CDR2 FQNEAQ. This CDR3 is built from 14 residues.

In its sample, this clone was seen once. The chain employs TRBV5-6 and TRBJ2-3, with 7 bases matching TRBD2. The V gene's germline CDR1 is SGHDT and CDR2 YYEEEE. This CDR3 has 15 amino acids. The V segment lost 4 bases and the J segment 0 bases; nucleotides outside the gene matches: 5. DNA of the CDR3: TGTGCCAGCAGCCCGGGACTAACTAGCACAGATACGCAGTATTTT. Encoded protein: CASSPGLTSTDTQYF.

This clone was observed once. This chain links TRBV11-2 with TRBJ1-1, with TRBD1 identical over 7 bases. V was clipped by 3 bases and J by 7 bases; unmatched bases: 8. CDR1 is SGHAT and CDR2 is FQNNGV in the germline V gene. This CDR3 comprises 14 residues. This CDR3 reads CASSFSDRTYEAFF. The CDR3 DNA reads TGTGCCAGCAGCTTCTCGGACAGGACCTATGAAGCTTTCTTT.

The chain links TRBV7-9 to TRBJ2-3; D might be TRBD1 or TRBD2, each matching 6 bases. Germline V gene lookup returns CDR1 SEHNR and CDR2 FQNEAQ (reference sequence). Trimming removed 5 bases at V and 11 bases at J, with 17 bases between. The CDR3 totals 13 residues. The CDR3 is CASSLEGTLQQYF. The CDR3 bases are TGTGCCAGCAGCCTGGAGGGGACACTGCAGCAGTATTTT.

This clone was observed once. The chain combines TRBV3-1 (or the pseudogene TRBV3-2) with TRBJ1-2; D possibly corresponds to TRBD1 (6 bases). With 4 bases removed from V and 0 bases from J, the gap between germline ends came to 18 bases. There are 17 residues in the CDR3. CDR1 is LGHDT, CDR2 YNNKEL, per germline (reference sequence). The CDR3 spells CASSPRDKRRTNYGYTF. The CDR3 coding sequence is TGTGCCAGCAGCCCTCGGGACAAAAGGCGGACTAACTATGGCTACACCTTC.